The source of this T cell receptor (beta chain) is a study of cytomegalovirus exposure and HLA in healthy donors. Findings and limits, study-wide: Earlier analysis looked at TCR beta V segments, and most were productive about 87% or about 30% of the time. Rarity marked most TCR sequences, yet some public TCRs occurred in many donors. When the data were analyzed later, several of the most significant clusters appeared to be linked to common viral pathogens.

Concerning this clone: Its antigen is undetermined. Other DNA sequences of this sample code for an identical CDR3.

A multiplex PCR was run with 60 Vbeta primers and 13 Jbeta primers. Generated by immunoSEQ multiplex PCR, the TCRdb table keeps only in-frame clones and is missing some. Seen here are more than 100,000 clones, around 9% observed once, and the top ten hold roughly 7%. The clonotype comes from a woman between 40 and 55 years old in good health and CMV-seropositive. Sequencing used PBMCs.

Here the CDR3 reads CASSLTGNFNQPQHF. The DNA for the CDR3 is TGCGCCAGCAGTTTGACAGGGAATTTCAATCAGCCCCAGCATTTT. This chain connects TRBV5-1 to TRBJ1-5; the match to TRBD1 covers 7 bases. This CDR3 region has 15 residues. Trimming removed 5 bases from V and 3 bases from J; junction bases left unmatched: 8. The germline CDR1 and CDR2 sequences are SGHRS and YFSETQ.